This T cell receptor (beta chain) was sequenced during a study of blood T cell repertoires in COVID-19. Overall study: Sites across the United States, Italy and Spain contributed samples from acute and convalescent COVID-19. From T cells, B-cell-depleted T cells, or PBMCs came the material, which was cDNA or gDNA.

The CDR3 consists of 15 residues. The germline CDR1 and CDR2 sequences are SGHTA and FQGNSA. Trimming removed 1 base at V and 8 bases at J, with 14 bases between. How the authors handled the data: Cell counts per sample came from amplifying reference gene primers. The data were produced by immunoSEQ multiplex PCR, yet TCRdb's version contains in-frame clones alone and is incomplete. The V and J calls and clone size were taken over from that table, and D and trimming were inferred from the DNA. This sample has about 220,000 clones, with more than 65% found just once. The V gene is TRBV7-2, the J gene TRBJ1-4, with D tentatively TRBD1 (5 bases). This TCR came from a woman aged 55-70 years with acute or convalescent COVID-19. Input material: peripheral blood. CDR3 nucleotides: TGTGCCAGCAGCTTAGGGGGGGATTCCAAAGAAAAACTGTTTTTT. As protein: CASSLGGDSKEKLFF.